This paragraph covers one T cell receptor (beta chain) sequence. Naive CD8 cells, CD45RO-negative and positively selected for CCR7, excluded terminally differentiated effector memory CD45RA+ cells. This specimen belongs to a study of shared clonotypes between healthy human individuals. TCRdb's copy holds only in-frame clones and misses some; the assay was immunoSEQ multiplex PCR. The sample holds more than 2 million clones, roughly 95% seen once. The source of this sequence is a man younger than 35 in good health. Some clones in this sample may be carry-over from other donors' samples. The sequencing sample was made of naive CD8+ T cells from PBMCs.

The CDR3 loop is CASSHGFEQFF. The CDR3 DNA reads TGTGCCAGCAGCCATGGCTTTGAGCAGTTCTTC. The chain recombines TRBV27 with TRBJ2-1, with D hard to call. Trimming took 6 bases from V and 9 from J, leaving 9 bases between them. Germline V CDR1 and CDR2: MNHEY, SMNVEV (reference sequence). This CDR3 has 11 amino acids.